A single TCR beta chain is shown here with its context. Original methodology: Amplification with reference gene primers provided the estimates of nucleated cell counts. The table came from immunoSEQ multiplex PCR; TCRdb's copy has only in-frame clones and leaves some out. V and J calls and clone size are those listed in that table; D and trimming were worked out from the DNA. Found here are 150,000 or so clones, 88% of them singletons; the top ten hold 25% to 30%. The record originates from a study of blood T cell repertoires in COVID-19. Across the whole study: Some COVID-19 samples were acute and others convalescent; all came from the United States, Italy and Spain. PBMCs, B-cell-depleted T cells, or T cells provided the cDNA or gDNA that made up the material.

The sequencing input was peripheral blood. This TCR was sampled from a man aged 55 to 70 with acute or convalescent COVID-19.

CDR3 nucleotides: TGTGCCAGCAGCCCCCCAAGGAGCCCAAGGAAGTTCTTC. It translates to CASSPPRSPRKFF. The chain carries TRBV7-6 and TRBJ2-1; D remains unclear. The V and J ends lost 5 bases and 14 bases respectively, with 19 bases between them. Germline V gene data show CDR1 as SGHVS and CDR2 as FNYEAQ. The CDR3 totals 13 residues.